Following are 30 T cell receptor beta chains from one sample sequenced in a study of T cells after somatic rescue of genetic block. Sequencing was performed with immunoSEQ multiplex PCR; in TCRdb, only in-frame clones are kept and a portion is missing. The top ten hold around a fifth of the sample, which has approximately 11,000 clones, under 80% seen once. Sequencing was done on a sample of peripheral blood mononuclear cells (PBMCs). These receptors were obtained from a boy younger than 18.

The rearrangement uses TRBV6-1 and TRBJ2-7, with 11 nucleotides matching TRBD2. This CDR3 region has 14 residues. J lost 4 bases, V lost 6 bases, and 5 bases had no gene match. CDR1 and CDR2 (germline): MNHNS, SASEGT. CDR3 protein: CASRATSGSYEQYF. CDR3 DNA: TGTGCCAGCAGAGCAACTAGCGGGAGTTACGAGCAGTACTTC.

This clone was seen just once. The gene calls are TRBV6-6 and TRBJ1-1; D is perhaps TRBD1 (5 bases). Germline V CDR1 and CDR2: MNHNY, SVGAGI (reference sequence). CDR3 length: 16 amino acids. Trimming stripped 4 bases from V and 0 bases from J, with 15 bases between. The CDR3 is CASSSPRGSMNTEAFF. In nucleotides, the CDR3 is TGTGCCAGCAGTTCGCCCCGGGGGTCCATGAACACTGAAGCTTTCTTT.

The chain has TRBV30 and TRBJ2-2, with D hard to call. Germline CDR1 reads GTSNPN; CDR2 reads SVGIG (reference sequence). This CDR3 contains 11 residues. With 8 bases removed from V and 0 bases from J, the gap between germline ends came to 4 bases. The CDR3 DNA sequence: TGTGCCCGAGCGAACACCGGGGAGCTGTTTTTT. It translates to CARANTGELFF.

The chain uses TRBV7-3 and TRBJ1-3; no firm D call. The V end lost 1 base, the J end lost 0 bases, and 7 bases lay between the germline ends. This CDR3 has 15 residues. Germline-derived CDR1 and CDR2 are SGHTA and FQGTGA. The CDR3 protein is CASSLRNLSGNTIYF. Here the CDR3 DNA reads TGTGCCAGCAGCTTAAGGAACCTCTCTGGAAACACCATATATTTT.

A few counts support this clone. The chain joins TRBV18 to TRBJ1-1; 8 bases agree with TRBD1. The ends lost 3 bases at V and 1 base at J; junction bases unmatched: 10. CDR3 length: 17 residues. The germline V gene has CDR1 KGHSH and CDR2 LQKENI. CDR3 sequence reads: CASSPGVWGQANTEAFF. CDR3 DNA: TGTGCCAGCTCACCCGGGGTCTGGGGACAGGCGAACACTGAAGCTTTCTTT.

This clone has a handful of counts. This rearrangement joins TRBV28 to TRBJ2-2; D could derive from TRBD1 or TRBD2 (7 bases each). Germline-derived CDR1 and CDR2 are MDHEN and SYDVKM. The ends were cut back, 7 bases at V and 3 bases at J, with 21 bases in the middle. The CDR3 loop spans 17 amino acids. CDR3 in amino acids: CASTLNRAGGDTGELFF. CDR3 bases: TGTGCCAGCACCCTAAATCGGGCAGGGGGGGACACCGGGGAGCTGTTTTTT.

The CDR3 spells CACRTGQGLSNEKLFF. The CDR3 DNA is TGTGCCTGTCGTACCGGACAGGGTCTATCTAATGAAAAACTGTTTTTT. The V call is TRBV30, the J call TRBJ1-4; the match to TRBD1 covers 8 bases. This CDR3 is 16 amino acids long. The V segment lost 6 bases and the J segment 3 bases; nucleotides outside the gene matches: 12. In germline, CDR1 is GTSNPN, CDR2 SVGIG (reference sequence).

This CDR3 reads CASSGRGSYEQYF. The CDR3 nucleotides read TGTGCCAGCAGCGGCAGGGGGTCCTACGAGCAGTACTTC. This sequence joins TRBV9 and TRBJ2-7, with 7 nucleotides matching TRBD1. Germline CDR1 is SGDLS and CDR2 is YYNGEE. The CDR3 sequence is 13 residues long. The V segment lost 3 bases and the J segment 1 base; nucleotides outside the gene matches: 1.

The chain has TRBV29-1 and TRBJ1-1; no clear D. The CDR3 is made up of 11 amino acids. V was pared by 3 bases and J by 8 bases, with 10 bases between. Germline lookup yields CDR1 SQVTM and CDR2 ANQGSEA. CDR3 in DNA: TGCAGCGTTGATTTCCAGGCCGAAGCTTTCTTT. Encoded protein: CSVDFQAEAFF.

This rearrangement joins TRBV9 to TRBJ2-5; D might be TRBD1 or TRBD2, each matching 5 bases. CDR1 is SGDLS and CDR2 is YYNGEE in the germline V gene. The CDR3 covers 18 residues. With 0 bases removed from V and 1 base from J, the gap between germline ends came to 19 bases. DNA for the CDR3: TGTGCCAGCAGCGTAGCACCGGACCCCCGGGGCCTCCAAGAGACCCAGTACTTC. As protein: CASSVAPDPRGLQETQYF.

V gene TRBV19 combines with J gene TRBJ1-1, with 8 positions matching TRBD1. Germline loops: CDR1 LNHDA, CDR2 SQIVND (reference sequence). The CDR3 totals 14 residues. Germline trimming cut 6 bases from V and 0 bases from J; bases unmatched to any gene: 3. The CDR3: CASSRQGLNTEAFF. DNA of the CDR3: TGTGCCAGTAGCAGACAGGGGTTGAACACTGAAGCTTTCTTT.

This clone appeared a few times. The chain recombines TRBV9 with TRBJ2-1, with 9 bases lining up with TRBD2. The CDR3 loop spans 16 amino acids. In germline, CDR1 is SGDLS, CDR2 YYNGEE. Trimming cost V 2 bases and J 0 bases; bases outside gene matches: 3. For the CDR3, the DNA is TGTGCCAGCAGCGTCGTAGCGGGGGCCTCCTACAATGAGCAGTTCTTC. It yields the protein CASSVVAGASYNEQFF.

The V and J genes are TRBV5-1 and TRBJ2-5; 10 positions agree with TRBD2. CDR3 size: 17 residues. After removal of 2 bases from V and 5 bases from J, the junction contained 12 bases not matched to a gene. Germline V lookup: CDR1 SGHRS, CDR2 YFSETQ. CDR3 in amino acids: CASSFPPSGGAEETQYF. CDR3 bases: TGCGCCAGCAGCTTCCCCCCCAGCGGGGGGGCAGAGGAGACCCAGTACTTC.

By frequency in the sample, this clone is medium-sized. The CDR3 DNA follows: TGTGCCAGCAGCTCCAACAGGGGGCCTAATCAGCCCCAGCATTTT. Translated, it gives CASSSNRGPNQPQHF. The rearrangement uses TRBV7-8 and TRBJ1-5; 9 bases agree with TRBD1. CDR3 size: 15 residues. J was trimmed by 4 bases and V by 4 bases; bases with no gene match: 5. The germline CDR1 and CDR2 sequences are SGHVS and FQNEAQ.

CDR3 coding DNA: TGTGCCAGCAGTAGGAGGGACGGGAATGAGCAGTTCTTC. Its translation: CASSRRDGNEQFF. The chain couples TRBV6-6 to TRBJ2-1, with D possibly TRBD2 on 6 matching bases. Trimming shortened V by 5 bases and J by 7 bases, and 12 bases separated the two germline ends. Germline CDR1 reads MNHNY; CDR2 reads SVGAGI (reference sequence). CDR3 length: 13 residues.

This chain joins TRBV30 and TRBJ1-2, with D uncertain. This CDR3 comprises 14 residues. Trimming took off 0 bases at V and 1 base at J, with 9 bases between the two ends. Germline values: CDR1 GTSNPN, CDR2 SVGIG (reference sequence). The CDR3 sequence: CAWSVASFNYGYTF. The CDR3 DNA is TGTGCCTGGAGTGTCGCCTCCTTTAACTATGGCTACACCTTC.

The V call is TRBV11-1, the J call TRBJ2-3, with unresolved D. Trimming pared 4 bases from V and 0 bases from J, leaving 14 bases between. Per the germline V gene, CDR1 is SGHAT and CDR2 is FQDESV (reference sequence). The CDR3 length is 16 residues. For the CDR3, the DNA is TGTGCCAGCAGCTGGATAGGGTCACCCAGCACAGATACGCAGTATTTT. Translation: CASSWIGSPSTDTQYF.

The chain has TRBV18 and TRBJ2-1, with 7 bases matching TRBD2. CDR1 and CDR2 from the germline V gene are KGHSH and LQKENI. The trim removed 3 bases at V and 2 bases at J, leaving 13 bases unmatched. CDR3 length equals 18 residues. DNA of the CDR3: TGTGCCAGCTCACCCCCACGGGGGGTAGCCAACCCCTACAATGAGCAGTTCTTC. Residues: CASSPPRGVANPYNEQFF.

The chain carries TRBV10-3 and TRBJ2-3, with D possibly TRBD2 on 5 matching bases. Per germline, CDR1 ENHRY and CDR2 SYGVKD. Trimming shortened V by 10 bases and J by 4 bases, and 15 bases separated the two germline ends. The CDR3 runs to 13 residues. For the CDR3, the DNA is TGTGCCACAAAGGCTTCGGAGGCAGATACGCAGTATTTT. This translates into CATKASEADTQYF.

The rearrangement joins TRBV5-1 to TRBJ1-3, with 7 bases identical to TRBD1. Germline CDR1 and CDR2: SGHRS and YFSETQ. The J segment lost 3 bases and the V segment lost 5 bases, leaving 8 bases of the junction unmatched. The CDR3 is made up of 15 amino acids. The chain's CDR3 is CASRRTGVHGNTIYF. CDR3 in DNA: TGCGCCAGCAGGCGTACAGGGGTACATGGAAACACCATATATTTT.

This rearrangement joins TRBV11-2 to TRBJ2-7; D is ambiguous. Germline CDR1 and CDR2: SGHAT and FQNNGV. V lost 1 base to trimming and J lost 3 bases, with 7 bases between them. CDR3 length: 13 amino acids. DNA of the CDR3: TGTGCCAGCAGCTTAGTATTGTACTACGAGCAGTACTTC. Translated, it gives CASSLVLYYEQYF.

This chain connects TRBV30 to TRBJ1-6; unclear D gene. V gave up 4 bases and J gave up 4 bases, with 5 bases separating them. The germline gives CDR1 GTSNPN, CDR2 SVGIG (reference sequence). The CDR3 contains 12 residues. As DNA, the CDR3 is TGTGCCTGGAACAGTTATAATTCACCCCTCCACTTT. Translated, it gives CAWNSYNSPLHF. The full variable domain, completed using reference TRBV30 and TRBJ1-6, is SQTIHQWPATLVQPVGSPLSLECTVEGTSNPNLYWYRQAAGRGLQLLFYSVGIGQISSEVPQNLSASRPQDRQFILSSKKLLLSDSGFYLCAWNSYNSPLHFGNGTRLTVT.

J is TRBJ2-7 and V is TRBV15; 9 positions agree with TRBD1. This CDR3 has 17 residues. CDR1 is LNHNV and CDR2 is YYDKDF in the germline V gene (reference sequence). With V trimmed by 5 bases and J by 1 base, 12 bases remained unmatched. In DNA, the CDR3 is TGTGCCACCAGCGCGGTAGGGGGACAGGGTTTGTCCTACGAGCAGTACTTC. This gives the protein CATSAVGGQGLSYEQYF. The full variable domain, with the rest looked up from reference TRBV15 and TRBJ2-7, is DAMVIQNPRYQVTQFGKPVTLSCSQTLNHNVMYWYQQKSSQAPKLLFHYYDKDFNNEADTPDNFQSRRPNTSFCFLDIRSPGLGDTAMYLCATSAVGGQGLSYEQYFGPGTRLTVT.

The J gene is TRBJ2-7, the V gene TRBV7-3; 8 bases line up with TRBD1. Per the germline V gene, CDR1 is SGHTA and CDR2 is FQGTGA. The V and J ends lost 5 bases and 2 bases, in that order; junction bases with no gene match: 11. The CDR3 totals 16 residues. Here the CDR3 DNA reads TGTGCCAGCAGCGTCGGACAGGGACGTATCACCTACGAGCAGTACTTC. It translates to CASSVGQGRITYEQYF.

The genes are TRBV19 and TRBJ2-1, with D maybe TRBD1 (6 bases). V was shortened by 5 bases and J by 9 bases, with 14 bases between the two germline ends. The CDR3 runs to 13 residues. Germline values: CDR1 LNHDA, CDR2 SQIVND (reference sequence). The CDR3 DNA sequence: TGTGCCAGTAGTTGGACAGACTCGGGTGAGCAGTTCTTC. It codes for CASSWTDSGEQFF.

The chain combines TRBV6-5 with TRBJ1-5; D is undetermined. There are 14 residues in the CDR3. The V end was cut by 2 bases, the J end by 5 bases, with 10 bases between. Germline CDR1 is MNHEY and CDR2 is SVGAGI. The CDR3 reads CASSYKRGDQPQHF. The CDR3 region has the DNA TGTGCCAGCAGTTACAAAAGAGGTGATCAGCCCCAGCATTTT.

The rearrangement links TRBV10-3 to TRBJ1-2; D ambiguous. Germline V gene lookup returns CDR1 ENHRY and CDR2 SYGVKD. CDR3 length: 11 amino acids. Between the trimmed V and J ends, which lost 4 bases and 7 bases, there was a span of 7 bases. The CDR3 bases are TGTGCCATCAGTGGGGCAGTTGGCTACACCTTC. As protein: CAISGAVGYTF.

The V and J genes are TRBV18 and TRBJ2-3, with D possibly being TRBD2 (5 bases). The CDR3 runs 15 residues. Trimming pared 6 bases from V and 0 bases from J, leaving 13 bases between. CDR1 and CDR2 (germline): KGHSH, LQKENI. Here the CDR3 reads CASSRREQSTDTQYF. Written as DNA, the CDR3 is TGTGCCAGCTCGCGCCGGGAACAGAGCACAGATACGCAGTATTTT.

J is TRBJ2-7 and V is TRBV27; 8 nucleotides agree with TRBD2. In germline, CDR1 is MNHEY, CDR2 SMNVEV (reference sequence). This CDR3 comprises 13 residues. The V segment lost 5 bases and the J segment 2 bases; nucleotides outside the gene matches: 2. CDR3: CASSVAGPYEQYF. The CDR3 coding sequence is TGTGCCAGCAGTGTAGCGGGACCCTACGAGCAGTACTTC.

The chain links TRBV11-2 to TRBJ1-1, with D maybe TRBD1 (6 bases). Germline lookup yields CDR1 SGHAT and CDR2 FQNNGV. The CDR3 is made up of 15 amino acids. V shed 2 bases and J shed 0 bases, with 10 bases lying between them. This chain's CDR3 is CASSLTGAVNTEAFF. The CDR3 DNA reads as TGTGCCAGCAGCTTAACGGGGGCGGTGAACACTGAAGCTTTCTTT.